The 10 T cell receptor beta chains in this list originate from one sample, sequenced in a study of cytomegalovirus exposure and HLA in healthy donors. 13 Jbeta primers and 60 Vbeta primers were used for the PCR. This table comes from immunoSEQ multiplex PCR, and its TCRdb copy is limited to in-frame clones, with some not included. This table holds 200,000 to 250,000 clones. The sequenced sample was PBMCs. The receptor source for this set is a girl aged 2-15 years in good health and CMV-seropositive.

The chain joins TRBV19 to TRBJ2-7; D gene unclear. The length of the CDR3 is 15 residues. Germline V gives CDR1 LNHDA, CDR2 SQIVND (reference sequence). V was clipped by 1 base and J by 0 bases, with 10 bases between them. CDR3 DNA sequence: TGTGCCAGTAGTATAGTTGGTAGAGGCTCCTACGAGCAGTACTTC. Amino acid sequence: CASSIVGRGSYEQYF.

The J gene is TRBJ2-5, the V gene TRBV4-2; 15 bases map to TRBD2. CDR1 is LGHNA, CDR2 YNFKEQ, per germline. CDR3 length: 18 amino acids. The V and J ends lost 2 bases and 5 bases, in that order; junction bases with no gene match: 9. The CDR3 protein is CASSQSGLAGGPEETQYF. CDR3 nucleotides: TGTGCCAGCAGCCAATCTGGACTAGCGGGAGGGCCTGAGGAGACCCAGTACTTC.

The chain has TRBV9 and TRBJ2-1, with 15 bases identical to TRBD2. Germline-derived CDR1 and CDR2 are SGDLS and YYNGEE. The CDR3 extends over 15 amino acids. The V gene end was trimmed by 4 bases and the J gene end by 7 bases; junction bases not matched to a gene: 3. The CDR3: CASSRGTSGRNEQFF. CDR3 coding DNA: TGTGCCAGCAGCCGAGGGACTAGCGGGAGGAATGAGCAGTTCTTC.

The V and J genes are TRBV19 and TRBJ1-1; D gene unclear. The CDR3 totals 17 residues. The germline V and J ends were trimmed by 3 bases and 4 bases, with 21 bases remaining between them. Per the germline V gene, CDR1 is LNHDA and CDR2 is SQIVND (reference sequence). The CDR3 DNA reads as TGTGCCAGTAGTATCTCCGAGCTCTTGATATCCGGCACTGAAGCTTTCTTT. It translates to CASSISELLISGTEAFF.

The J gene is TRBJ2-5, the V gene TRBV13, with D possibly being TRBD1 (5 bases). The DNA end favors TRBJ2-7, so the J call may be wrong. CDR3 length: 15 residues. CDR1 PRHDT and CDR2 FYEKMQ come from the germline V gene (reference sequence). The CDR3 region has the DNA TGTGCCAGCAGCCAGACAGCGATGAGCTCCTACGAGCAGTACTTC. This sequence encodes CASSQTAMSSYEQYF.

This chain connects TRBV9 to TRBJ2-7, with 9 nucleotides matching TRBD2. Trimming removed 6 bases from V and 9 bases from J; junction bases left unmatched: 19. Germline assignment: CDR1 SGDLS and CDR2 YYNGEE. This CDR3 has 16 residues. CDR3 in DNA: TGTGCCAGCACCCGTAGCGGCGGGAGGGCGTTGGGAGGGCAGTACTTC. Translation: CASTRSGGRALGGQYF.

The chain is built from TRBV7-8 and TRBJ1-1, with D perhaps TRBD1 (5 bases). The germline gives CDR1 SGHVS, CDR2 FQNEAQ. V was cut by 5 bases and J by 4 bases, with 17 bases left in between. The CDR3 has 15 residues. CDR3 in amino acids: CASSVGRDWRTEAFF. In nucleotides, the CDR3 is TGTGCCAGCAGCGTAGGACGGGACTGGCGCACTGAAGCTTTCTTT. The full variable domain, its missing parts supplied by reference TRBV7-8 and TRBJ1-1, is GAGVSQSPRYKVAKRGQDVALRCDPISGHVSLFWYQQALGQGPEFLTYFQNEAQLDKSGLPSDRFFAERPEGSVSTLKIQRTQQEDSAVYLCASSVGRDWRTEAFFGQGTRLTVV.

The V call is TRBV7-9, the J call TRBJ2-7, with a weak D call TRBD2 (5 bases). Trimming pared 6 bases from V and 3 bases from J, leaving 9 bases between. Per germline, CDR1 SEHNR and CDR2 FQNEAQ (reference sequence). The CDR3 contains 12 residues. CDR3 sequence: CASRTGNYEQYF. The CDR3 nucleotides are TGTGCCAGCAGAACCGGGAACTACGAGCAGTACTTC.

The gene calls are TRBV6-5 and TRBJ2-3; 13 bases align to TRBD2. Germline V gene sequence: CDR1 MNHEY, CDR2 SVGAGI. This CDR3 comprises 15 residues. V trimming: 5 bases; J trimming: 6 bases; junction bases outside the gene matches: 5. CDR3 bases: TGTGCCAGCAGTCGGACTAGCGGGAGACGGGATACGCAGTATTTT. This gives the protein CASSRTSGRRDTQYF.

This sequence joins TRBV7-6 and TRBJ1-2, with 8 positions matching TRBD1. Germline CDR1 reads SGHVS; CDR2 reads FNYEAQ. Losses at the gene ends were 6 bases for V and 8 bases for J; bases not matched to a gene: 11. The CDR3 consists of 14 residues. CDR3 in amino acids: CASRKIQGARGYTF. The DNA for the CDR3 is TGTGCCAGCAGAAAAATCCAGGGGGCTCGGGGCTACACCTTC. The full variable domain, with the rest looked up from reference TRBV7-6 and TRBJ1-2, is GAGVSQSPRYKVTKRGQDVALRCDPISGHVSLYWYRQALGQGPEFLTYFNYEAQQDKSGLPNDRFSAERPEGSISTLTIQRTEQRDSAMYRCASRKIQGARGYTFGSGTRLTVV.